Sequencing of this T cell receptor beta chain was carried out in a study of read filtering for tumor transcriptome and immune sequencing. Study overall: By R-ISS, stages I, II and III held approximately 8, 16 and 7 patients.

This library used about 360 ng RNA and molecular barcoded adaptors spanning alpha/delta and beta/gamma chains. TCRdb ran MiXCR on the reads and lists one entry per CDR3 protein. The repertoire has some 50,000 distinct CDR3 sequences, roughly a fifth of them found once; the top ten carry approximately 40%. CDR1 is LNHDA, CDR2 SQIVND, per germline (reference sequence). This CDR3 region has 12 residues. Between the trimmed V and J ends, which lost 4 bases and 4 bases, there was a span of 6 bases. Many counts were recorded for this clonotype. Its specificity is not known. Notes on the study in general: The sorted CD138-negative fraction was a mixed bone marrow immune population, not purified T cells.

At the time of active disease, bone marrow was collected from every patient. The chain joins TRBV19 to TRBJ2-3, with D hard to call. The sample was a population of CD138-negative cells sorted from bone marrow. This receptor was taken from a donor at least 40 years old with multiple myeloma. The CDR3 here is CASSRGADTQYF. The CDR3 DNA reads TGTGCCAGTAGTAGAGGAGCAGATACGCAGTATTTT.